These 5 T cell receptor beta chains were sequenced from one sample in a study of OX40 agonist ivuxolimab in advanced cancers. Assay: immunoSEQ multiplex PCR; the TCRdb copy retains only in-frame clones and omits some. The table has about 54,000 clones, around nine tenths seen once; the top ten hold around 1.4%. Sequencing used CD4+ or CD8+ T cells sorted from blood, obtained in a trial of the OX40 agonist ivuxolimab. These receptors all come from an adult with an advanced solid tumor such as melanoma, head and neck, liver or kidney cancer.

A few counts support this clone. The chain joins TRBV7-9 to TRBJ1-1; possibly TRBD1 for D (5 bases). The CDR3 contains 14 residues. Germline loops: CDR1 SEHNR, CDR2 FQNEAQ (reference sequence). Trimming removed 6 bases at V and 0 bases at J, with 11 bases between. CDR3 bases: TGTGCCAGCAGTTGGGGCGGAATGAACACTGAAGCTTTCTTT. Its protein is CASSWGGMNTEAFF.

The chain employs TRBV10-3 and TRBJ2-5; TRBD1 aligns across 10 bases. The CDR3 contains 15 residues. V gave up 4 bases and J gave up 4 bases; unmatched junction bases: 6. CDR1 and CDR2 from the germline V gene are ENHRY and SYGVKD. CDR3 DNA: TGTGCCATCAGTGGAACGACAGGGGGCTCAGAGACCCAGTACTTC. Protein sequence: CAISGTTGGSETQYF.

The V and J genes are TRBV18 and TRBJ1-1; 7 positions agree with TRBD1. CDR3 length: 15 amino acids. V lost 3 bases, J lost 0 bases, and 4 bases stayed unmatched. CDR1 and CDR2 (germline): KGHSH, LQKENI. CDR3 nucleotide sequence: TGTGCCAGCTCACCCGGGACAGCTATGAACACTGAAGCTTTCTTT. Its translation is CASSPGTAMNTEAFF.

CDR3 in amino acids: CASFKGTNSNQPQHF. The CDR3 DNA follows: TGTGCCAGTTTCAAGGGGACAAATAGCAATCAGCCCCAGCATTTT. J is TRBJ1-5 and V is TRBV19; possibly TRBD1 for D (6 bases). CDR3 size: 15 residues. Germline assignment: CDR1 LNHDA and CDR2 SQIVND (reference sequence). Trimming removed 8 bases at V and 0 bases at J, with 14 bases between. Full variable domain (rest looked up from reference TRBV19 and TRBJ1-5): DGGITQSPKYLFRKEGQNVTLSCEQNLNHDAMYWYRQDPGQGLRLIYYSQIVNDFQKGDIAEGYSVSREKKESFPLTVTSAQKNPTAFYLCASFKGTNSNQPQHFGDGTRLSIL.

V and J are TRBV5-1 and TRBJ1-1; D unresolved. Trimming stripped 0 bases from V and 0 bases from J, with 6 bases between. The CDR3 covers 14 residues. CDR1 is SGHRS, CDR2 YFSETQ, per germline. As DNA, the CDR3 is TGCGCCAGCAGCTTGGCCGCAGTGAACACTGAAGCTTTCTTT. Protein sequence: CASSLAAVNTEAFF.